This TCR beta chain was sequenced in a study of blood T cell repertoires in COVID-19. Assignments of participants to cohorts depended upon their own reported clinical history. Authors' processing steps: Amplification of reference gene primers provided the estimated nucleated cell counts. TCRdb keeps only in-frame clones here, not all; method: immunoSEQ multiplex PCR. The V and J calls and clone size come from that table; D and trimming were worked out from the DNA. The sample carries over 350,000 clones, roughly 90% recorded once. There are 14 residues in the CDR3. The germline gives CDR1 SGHRS, CDR2 YFSETQ. Deletions cut 5 bases from V and 4 bases from J, with 15 bases between.

The receptor was derived from a woman between 40 and 55 years old who had been exposed to COVID-19. Sequenced sample: PBMCs or T cells enriched from blood (not recorded which). The chain uses TRBV5-1 and TRBJ1-1; the D gene is possibly TRBD1 (6 bases). This chain's CDR3 is CASRQTGGLTEAFF. Written as DNA, the CDR3 is TGCGCCAGCAGACAAACGGGGGGGCTCACTGAAGCTTTCTTT.